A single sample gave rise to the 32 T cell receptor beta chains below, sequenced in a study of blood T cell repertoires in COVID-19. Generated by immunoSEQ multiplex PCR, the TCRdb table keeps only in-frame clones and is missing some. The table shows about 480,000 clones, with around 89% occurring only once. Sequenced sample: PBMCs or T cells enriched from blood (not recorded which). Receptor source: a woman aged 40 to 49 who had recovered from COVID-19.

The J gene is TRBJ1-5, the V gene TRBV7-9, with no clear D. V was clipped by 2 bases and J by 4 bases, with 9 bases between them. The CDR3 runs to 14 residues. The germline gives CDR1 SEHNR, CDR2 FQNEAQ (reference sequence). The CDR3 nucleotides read TGTGCCAGCAGCTTAAGCGCCGGGAATCAGCCCCAGCATTTT. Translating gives CASSLSAGNQPQHF. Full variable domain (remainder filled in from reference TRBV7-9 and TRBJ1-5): DTGVSQNPRHKITKRGQNVTFRCDPISEHNRLYWYRQTLGQGPEFLTYFQNEAQLEKSRLLSDRFSAERPKGSFSTLEIQRTEQGDSAMYLCASSLSAGNQPQHFGDGTRLSIL.

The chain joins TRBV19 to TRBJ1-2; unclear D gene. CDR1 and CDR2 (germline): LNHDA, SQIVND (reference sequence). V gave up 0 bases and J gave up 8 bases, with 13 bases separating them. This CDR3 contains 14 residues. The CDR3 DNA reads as TGTGCCAGTAGTATAGATAAGGGCGGGTTCGGCTACACCTTC. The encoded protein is CASSIDKGGFGYTF.

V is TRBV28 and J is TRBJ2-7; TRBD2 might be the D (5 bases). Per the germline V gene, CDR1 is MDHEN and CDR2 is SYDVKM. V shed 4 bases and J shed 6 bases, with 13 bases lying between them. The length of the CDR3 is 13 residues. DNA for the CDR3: TGTGCCAGCAGTTCGCGGGTTCCGTTCGAGCAGTACTTC. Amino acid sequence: CASSSRVPFEQYF.

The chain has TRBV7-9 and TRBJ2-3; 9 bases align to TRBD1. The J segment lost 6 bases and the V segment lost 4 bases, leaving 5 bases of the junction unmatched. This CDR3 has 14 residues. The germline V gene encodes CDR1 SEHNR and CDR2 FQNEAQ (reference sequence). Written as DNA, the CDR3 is TGTGCCAGCAGCTCTAGGACAGGGGAGGATACGCAGTATTTT. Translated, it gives CASSSRTGEDTQYF.

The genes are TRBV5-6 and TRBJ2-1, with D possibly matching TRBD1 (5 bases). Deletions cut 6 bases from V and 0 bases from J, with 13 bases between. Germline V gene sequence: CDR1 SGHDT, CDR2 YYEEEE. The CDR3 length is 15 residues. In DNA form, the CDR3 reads TGTGCCAGCAACCTGGGGCAGGGCTCCTACAATGAGCAGTTCTTC. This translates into CASNLGQGSYNEQFF.

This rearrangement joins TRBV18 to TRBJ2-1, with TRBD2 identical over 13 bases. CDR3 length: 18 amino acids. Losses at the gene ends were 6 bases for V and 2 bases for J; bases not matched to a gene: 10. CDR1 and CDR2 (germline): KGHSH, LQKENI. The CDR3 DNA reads TGTGCCAGCTCTCCGGGACTAGCGGGAATTTACCCCTACAATGAGCAGTTCTTC. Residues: CASSPGLAGIYPYNEQFF.

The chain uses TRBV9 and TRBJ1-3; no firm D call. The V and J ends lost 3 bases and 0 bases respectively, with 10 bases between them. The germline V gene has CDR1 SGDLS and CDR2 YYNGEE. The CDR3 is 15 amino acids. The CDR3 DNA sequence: TGTGCCAGCAGCGCTCGAGCCTTCTCTGGAAACACCATATATTTT. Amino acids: CASSARAFSGNTIYF.

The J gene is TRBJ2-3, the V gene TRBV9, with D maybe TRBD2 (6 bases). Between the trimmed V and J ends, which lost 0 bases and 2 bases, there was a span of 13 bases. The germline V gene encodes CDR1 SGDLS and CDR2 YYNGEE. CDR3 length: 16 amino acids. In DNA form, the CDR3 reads TGTGCCAGCAGCGTAGGAGGGGCGGGACCCACAGATACGCAGTATTTT. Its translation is CASSVGGAGPTDTQYF. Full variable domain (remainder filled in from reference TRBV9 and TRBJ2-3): DSGVTQTPKHLITATGQRVTLRCSPRSGDLSVYWYQQSLDQGLQFLIQYYNGEERAKGNILERFSAQQFPDLHSELNLSSLELGDSALYFCASSVGGAGPTDTQYFGPGTRLTVL.

DNA of the CDR3: TGCGCCAGCAGCCTTGCGGGGGGGAGAGGCTACACCTTC. Residues: CASSLAGGRGYTF. J is TRBJ1-2 and V is TRBV4-1; D might be TRBD1 (5 bases). The CDR3 length is 13 residues. With 4 bases removed from V and 8 bases from J, the gap between germline ends came to 14 bases. Germline V CDR1 and CDR2: MGHRA, YSYEKL.

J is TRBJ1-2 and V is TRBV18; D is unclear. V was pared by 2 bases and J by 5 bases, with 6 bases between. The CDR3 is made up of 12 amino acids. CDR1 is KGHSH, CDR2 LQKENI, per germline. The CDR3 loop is CASSPSGYGYTF. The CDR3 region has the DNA TGTGCCAGCTCACCATCCGGGTATGGCTACACCTTC.

CDR3 nucleotides: TGTGCCAGTAGTATAACGCCAGGGGATAAGGATGGCTACACCTTC. Translating gives CASSITPGDKDGYTF. V and J are TRBV19 and TRBJ1-2; D might be TRBD1 (6 bases). This CDR3 region has 15 residues. Germline CDR1 reads LNHDA; CDR2 reads SQIVND (reference sequence). The germline V and J ends were trimmed by 2 bases and 6 bases, with 16 bases remaining between them.

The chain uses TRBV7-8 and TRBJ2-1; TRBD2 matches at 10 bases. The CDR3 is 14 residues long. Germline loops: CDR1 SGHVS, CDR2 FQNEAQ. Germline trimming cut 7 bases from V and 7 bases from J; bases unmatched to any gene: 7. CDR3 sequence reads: CASTSGSMWNEQFF. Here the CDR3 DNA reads TGTGCCAGCACTAGCGGGAGTATGTGGAATGAGCAGTTCTTC. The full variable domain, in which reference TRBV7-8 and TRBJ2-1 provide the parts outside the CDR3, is GAGVSQSPRYKVAKRGQDVALRCDPISGHVSLFWYQQALGQGPEFLTYFQNEAQLDKSGLPSDRFFAERPEGSVSTLKIQRTQQEDSAVYLCASTSGSMWNEQFFGPGTRLTVL.

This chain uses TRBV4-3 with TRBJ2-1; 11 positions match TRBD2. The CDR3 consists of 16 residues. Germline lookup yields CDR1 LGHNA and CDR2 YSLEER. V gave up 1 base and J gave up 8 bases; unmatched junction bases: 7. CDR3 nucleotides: TGCGCCAGCAGCCAAGTCCTAGCGGGAGGCGGTCATGAGCAGTTCTTC. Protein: CASSQVLAGGGHEQFF.

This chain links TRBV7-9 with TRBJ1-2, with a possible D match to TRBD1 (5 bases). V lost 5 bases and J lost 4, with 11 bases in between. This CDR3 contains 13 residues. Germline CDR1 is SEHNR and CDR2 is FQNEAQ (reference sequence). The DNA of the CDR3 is TGTGCCAGCAGCGGATTCACAGGCTATGGCTACACCTTC. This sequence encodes CASSGFTGYGYTF. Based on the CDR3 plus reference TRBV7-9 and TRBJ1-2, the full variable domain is DTGVSQNPRHKITKRGQNVTFRCDPISEHNRLYWYRQTLGQGPEFLTYFQNEAQLEKSRLLSDRFSAERPKGSFSTLEIQRTEQGDSAMYLCASSGFTGYGYTFGSGTRLTVV.

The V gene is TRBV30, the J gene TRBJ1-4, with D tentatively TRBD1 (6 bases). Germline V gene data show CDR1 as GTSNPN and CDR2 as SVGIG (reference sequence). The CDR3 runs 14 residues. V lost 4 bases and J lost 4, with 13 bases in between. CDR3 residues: CAWTPGAYNEKLFF. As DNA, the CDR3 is TGTGCCTGGACCCCAGGGGCCTATAATGAAAAACTGTTTTTT.

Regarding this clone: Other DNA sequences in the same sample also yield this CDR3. CDR3 in DNA: TGCGCCAGCAGCTTGGTGCAGGGGAACTATGGCTACACCTTC. As protein: CASSLVQGNYGYTF. This sequence joins TRBV5-1 and TRBJ1-2; the D gene is possibly TRBD1 (6 bases). V dropped 0 bases and J dropped 2 bases, with 8 bases sitting between them. This CDR3 is 14 amino acids long. Germline V lookup: CDR1 SGHRS, CDR2 YFSETQ.

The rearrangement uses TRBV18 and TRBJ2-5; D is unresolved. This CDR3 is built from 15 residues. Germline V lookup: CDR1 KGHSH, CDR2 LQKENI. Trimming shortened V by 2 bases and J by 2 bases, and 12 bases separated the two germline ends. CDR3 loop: CASSPNLSEQETQYF. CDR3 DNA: TGTGCCAGCTCACCAAATTTGTCAGAACAAGAGACCCAGTACTTC.

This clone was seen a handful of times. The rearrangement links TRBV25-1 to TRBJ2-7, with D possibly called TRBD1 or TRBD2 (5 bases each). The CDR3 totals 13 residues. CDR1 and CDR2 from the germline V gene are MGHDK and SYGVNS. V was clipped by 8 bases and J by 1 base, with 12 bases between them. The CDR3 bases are TGTGCCAGCCGTGGGGCGGGTTCCTACGAGCAGTACTTC. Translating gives CASRGAGSYEQYF.

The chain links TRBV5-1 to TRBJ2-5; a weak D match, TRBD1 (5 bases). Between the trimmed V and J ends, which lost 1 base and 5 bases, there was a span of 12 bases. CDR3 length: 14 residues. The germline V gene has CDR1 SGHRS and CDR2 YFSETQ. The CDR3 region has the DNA TGCGCCAGCAGCTTGACAGGTCATCGGGAGACCCAGTACTTC. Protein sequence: CASSLTGHRETQYF.

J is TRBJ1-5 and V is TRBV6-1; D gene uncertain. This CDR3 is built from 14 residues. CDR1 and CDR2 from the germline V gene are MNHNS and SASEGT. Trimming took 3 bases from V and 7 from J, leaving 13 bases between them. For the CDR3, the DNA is TGTGCCAGCAGTGATATCAGGATGCCCCAGCCCCAGCATTTT. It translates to CASSDIRMPQPQHF.

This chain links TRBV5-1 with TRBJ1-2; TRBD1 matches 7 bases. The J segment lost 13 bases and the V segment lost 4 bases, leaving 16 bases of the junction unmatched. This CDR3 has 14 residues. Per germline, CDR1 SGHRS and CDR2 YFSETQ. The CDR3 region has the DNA TGCGCCAGCAGCCCTCGGGACAGCCATAACGACGGCACCTTC. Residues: CASSPRDSHNDGTF.

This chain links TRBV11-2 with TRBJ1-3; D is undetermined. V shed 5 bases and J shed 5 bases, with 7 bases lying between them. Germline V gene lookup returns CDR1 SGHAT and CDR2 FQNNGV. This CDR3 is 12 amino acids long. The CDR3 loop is CASSTGRNTIYF. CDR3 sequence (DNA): TGTGCCAGCAGCACGGGAAGAAACACCATATATTTT.

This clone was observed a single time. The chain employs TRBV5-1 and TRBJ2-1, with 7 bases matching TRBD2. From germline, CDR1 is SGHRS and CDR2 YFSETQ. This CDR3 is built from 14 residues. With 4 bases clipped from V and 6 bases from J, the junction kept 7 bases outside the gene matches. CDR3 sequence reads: CASSPTSSGNEQFF. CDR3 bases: TGCGCCAGCAGCCCGACTAGCTCTGGCAATGAGCAGTTCTTC.

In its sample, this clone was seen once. This CDR3 is CASSWAGTSGRNEQFF. The CDR3 region has the DNA TGTGCCAGCAGCTGGGCCGGGACTAGCGGGAGGAATGAGCAGTTCTTC. The chain uses TRBV7-9 and TRBJ2-1, with 15 bases fitting TRBD2. Germline CDR1 reads SEHNR; CDR2 reads FQNEAQ (reference sequence). This CDR3 has 16 amino acids. V dropped 4 bases and J dropped 7; count of bases not matched to a gene: 5.

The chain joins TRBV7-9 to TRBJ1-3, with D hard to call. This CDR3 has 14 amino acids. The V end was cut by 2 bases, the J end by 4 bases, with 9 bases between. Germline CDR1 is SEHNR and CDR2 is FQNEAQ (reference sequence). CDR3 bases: TGTGCCAGCAGCTTACCACCAGAAGGAAACACCATATATTTT. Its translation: CASSLPPEGNTIYF.

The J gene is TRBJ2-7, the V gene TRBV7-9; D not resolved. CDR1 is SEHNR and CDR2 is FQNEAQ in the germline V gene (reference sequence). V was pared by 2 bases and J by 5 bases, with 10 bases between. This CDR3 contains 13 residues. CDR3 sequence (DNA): TGTGCCAGCAGCTTACAGGTTGACGACGAGCAGTACTTC. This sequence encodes CASSLQVDDEQYF.

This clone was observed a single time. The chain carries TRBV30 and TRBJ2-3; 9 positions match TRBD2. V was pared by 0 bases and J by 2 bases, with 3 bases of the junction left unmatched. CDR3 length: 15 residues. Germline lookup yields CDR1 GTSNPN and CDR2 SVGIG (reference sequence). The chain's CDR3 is CAWSVPSGVTDTQYF. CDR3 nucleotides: TGTGCCTGGAGTGTACCTAGCGGGGTCACAGATACGCAGTATTTT.

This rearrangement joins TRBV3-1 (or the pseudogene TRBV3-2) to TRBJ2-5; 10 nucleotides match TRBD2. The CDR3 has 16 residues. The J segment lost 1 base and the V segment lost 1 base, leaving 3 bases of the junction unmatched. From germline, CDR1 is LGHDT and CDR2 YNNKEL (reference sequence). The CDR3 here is CASSQGASGSQETQYF. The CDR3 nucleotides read TGTGCCAGCAGCCAAGGCGCTAGCGGGAGCCAAGAGACCCAGTACTTC.

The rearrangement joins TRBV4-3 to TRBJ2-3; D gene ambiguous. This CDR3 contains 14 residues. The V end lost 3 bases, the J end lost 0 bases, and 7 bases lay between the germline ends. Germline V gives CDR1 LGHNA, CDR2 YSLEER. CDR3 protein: CASSHLDSTDTQYF. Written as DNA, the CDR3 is TGCGCCAGCAGCCACCTAGACAGCACAGATACGCAGTATTTT.

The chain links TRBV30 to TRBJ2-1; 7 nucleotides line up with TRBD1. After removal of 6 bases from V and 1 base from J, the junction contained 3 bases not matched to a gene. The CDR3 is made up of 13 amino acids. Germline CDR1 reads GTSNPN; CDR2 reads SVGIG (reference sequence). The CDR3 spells CACTGQSYNEQFF. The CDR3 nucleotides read TGTGCCTGTACGGGACAGTCCTACAATGAGCAGTTCTTC.

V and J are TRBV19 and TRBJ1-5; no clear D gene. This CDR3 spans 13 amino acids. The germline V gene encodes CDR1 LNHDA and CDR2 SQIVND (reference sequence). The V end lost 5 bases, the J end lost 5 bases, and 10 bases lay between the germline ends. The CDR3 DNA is TGTGCCAGTAGTGCCCAGGCCTATCAGCCCCAGCATTTT. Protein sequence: CASSAQAYQPQHF.

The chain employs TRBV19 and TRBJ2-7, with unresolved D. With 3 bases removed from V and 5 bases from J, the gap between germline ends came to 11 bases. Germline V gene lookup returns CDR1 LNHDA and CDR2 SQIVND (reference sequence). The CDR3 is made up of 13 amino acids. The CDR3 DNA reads TGTGCCAGTAGTATTGACTCACTTGACGAGCAGTACTTC. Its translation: CASSIDSLDEQYF.